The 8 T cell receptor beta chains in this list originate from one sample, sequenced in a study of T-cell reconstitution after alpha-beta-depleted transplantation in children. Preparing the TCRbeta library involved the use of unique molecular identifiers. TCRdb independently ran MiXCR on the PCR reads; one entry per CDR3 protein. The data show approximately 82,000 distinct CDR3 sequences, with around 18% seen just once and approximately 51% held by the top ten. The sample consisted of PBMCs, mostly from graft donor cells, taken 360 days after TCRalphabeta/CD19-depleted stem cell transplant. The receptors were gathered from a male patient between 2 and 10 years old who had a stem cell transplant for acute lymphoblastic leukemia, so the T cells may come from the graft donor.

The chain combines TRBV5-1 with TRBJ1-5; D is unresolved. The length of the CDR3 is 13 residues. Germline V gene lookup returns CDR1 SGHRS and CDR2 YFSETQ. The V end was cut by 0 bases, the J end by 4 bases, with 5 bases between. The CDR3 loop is CASSLVPNQPQHF. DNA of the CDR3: TGCGCCAGCAGCTTGGTGCCGAATCAGCCCCAGCATTTT.

The CDR3 protein is CASSSSEDEQYF. The CDR3 DNA is TGCGCCAGCAGCTCAAGTGAGGACGAGCAGTACTTC. V and J are TRBV5-1 and TRBJ2-7; D gene unclear. Trimming took off 3 bases at V and 5 bases at J, with 9 bases between the two ends. CDR3 length: 12 residues. Per germline, CDR1 SGHRS and CDR2 YFSETQ.

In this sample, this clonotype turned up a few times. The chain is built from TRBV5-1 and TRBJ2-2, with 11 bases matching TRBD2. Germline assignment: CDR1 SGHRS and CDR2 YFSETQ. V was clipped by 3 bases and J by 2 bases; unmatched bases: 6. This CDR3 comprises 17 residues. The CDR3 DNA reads TGCGCCAGCAGCTCCGGGACTAGCGGACTAAACACCGGGGAGCTGTTTTTT. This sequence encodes CASSSGTSGLNTGELFF.

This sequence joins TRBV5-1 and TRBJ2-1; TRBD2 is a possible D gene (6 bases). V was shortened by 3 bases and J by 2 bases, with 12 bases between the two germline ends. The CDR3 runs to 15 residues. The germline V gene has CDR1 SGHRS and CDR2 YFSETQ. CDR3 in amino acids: CASSSRDFPYNEQFF. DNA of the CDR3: TGCGCCAGCAGCTCACGGGACTTCCCCTACAATGAGCAGTTCTTC.

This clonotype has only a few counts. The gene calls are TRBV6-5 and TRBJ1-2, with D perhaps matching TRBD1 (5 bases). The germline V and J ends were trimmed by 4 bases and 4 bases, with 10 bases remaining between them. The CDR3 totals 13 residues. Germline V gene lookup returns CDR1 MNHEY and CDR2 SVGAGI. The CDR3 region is CASSSGRAYGYTF. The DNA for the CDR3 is TGTGCCAGCAGTTCAGGGAGGGCCTATGGCTACACCTTC.

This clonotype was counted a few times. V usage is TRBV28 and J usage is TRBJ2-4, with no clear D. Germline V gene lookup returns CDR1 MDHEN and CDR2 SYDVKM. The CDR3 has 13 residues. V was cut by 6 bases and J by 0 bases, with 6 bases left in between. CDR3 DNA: TGTGCCAGCAGCCCTGGAGCCAAAAACATTCAGTACTTC. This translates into CASSPGAKNIQYF.

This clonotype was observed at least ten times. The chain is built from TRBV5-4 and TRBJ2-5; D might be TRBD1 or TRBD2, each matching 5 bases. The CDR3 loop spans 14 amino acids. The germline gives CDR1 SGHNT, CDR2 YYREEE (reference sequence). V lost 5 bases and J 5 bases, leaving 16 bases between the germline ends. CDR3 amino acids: CASSKLGRGETQYF. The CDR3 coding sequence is TGTGCCAGCAGTAAATTGGGGCGAGGGGAGACCCAGTACTTC.

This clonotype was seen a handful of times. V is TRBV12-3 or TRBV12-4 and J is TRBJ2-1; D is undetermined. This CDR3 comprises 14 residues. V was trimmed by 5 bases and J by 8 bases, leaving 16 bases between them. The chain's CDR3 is CASSPGSASDEQFF. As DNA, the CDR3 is TGTGCCAGCAGTCCCGGGTCCGCGTCCGATGAGCAGTTCTTC.